These 3 T cell receptor beta chains came from one sample sequenced in a study of shared clonotypes between healthy human individuals. Using immunoSEQ multiplex PCR, the repertoire was profiled, and TCRdb retains in-frame clones only, with some absent. The profile shows roughly 1 million clones, roughly 80% of them singletons. Sequenced: memory CD4+ T cells sorted from blood. Documented subset: CD45RA-negative fraction. The receptor set was obtained from a man between 18 and 29 years old in good health.

Worth noting for this clone: Mismatch with germline at one junction end may stem from a read error. The chain joins TRBV4-1 to TRBJ2-7, with a weak D call TRBD2 (5 bases). The CDR3 is 13 amino acids. The V gene's germline CDR1 is MGHRA and CDR2 YSYEKL. CDR3 protein: CASSHLPGSTPSF. The CDR3, as DNA: TGCGCCAGCAGCCATCTTCCGGGATCGACCCCGTCCTTC.

CDR3 nucleotide sequence: TGTGCCAGCATTGCCGAGGCAGGGGTCCACGAGCAGTACTTC. This gives the protein CASIAEAGVHEQYF. The chain joins TRBV6-1 to TRBJ2-7; D is perhaps TRBD1 (6 bases). The CDR3 contains 14 residues. From germline, CDR1 is MNHNS and CDR2 SASEGT. The V and J ends lost 7 bases and 5 bases respectively, with 18 bases between them.

The chain carries TRBV25-1 and TRBJ2-5, with D possibly TRBD1 on 6 matching bases. V lost 1 base to trimming and J lost 1 base, with 13 bases between them. The germline gives CDR1 MGHDK, CDR2 SYGVNS. This CDR3 contains 16 residues. The CDR3 loop is CASSELGRGAQETQYF. CDR3 DNA: TGTGCCAGCAGTGAATTGGGCAGGGGCGCCCAAGAGACCCAGTACTTC.